The 19 T cell receptor beta chains below all came from one sample that was sequenced in a study of blood T cell repertoires in COVID-19. Produced via immunoSEQ multiplex PCR; TCRdb's table is partial and in-frame only. The sample lists 250,000 or so clones, approximately 89% occurring once. Sequencing was done on a sample of PBMCs or T cells enriched from blood (not recorded which). These TCRs come from a woman between 40 and 50 years old with acute COVID-19.

The rearrangement uses TRBV9 and TRBJ2-1; TRBD2 matches at 9 bases. The CDR3 is 15 residues long. J gave up 5 bases and V 6 bases, and 9 bases lay outside the gene matches. Germline V lookup: CDR1 SGDLS, CDR2 YYNGEE. CDR3 DNA sequence: TGTGCCAGCAACCCGACTAGCGGAAGCGACAATGAGCAGTTCTTC. Protein sequence: CASNPTSGSDNEQFF.

This chain uses TRBV10-3 with TRBJ2-1, with a tentative D call TRBD2 (6 bases). Germline V gene sequence: CDR1 ENHRY, CDR2 SYGVKD. This CDR3 comprises 13 residues. Deletions cut 0 bases from V and 10 bases from J, with 10 bases between. The CDR3 DNA follows: TGTGCCATCAGTGAGTCGCGGGGTTCGGAGCAGTTCTTC. The encoded protein is CAISESRGSEQFF.

This chain joins TRBV11-2 and TRBJ2-1; 7 bases match TRBD2. The CDR3 covers 15 residues. J was trimmed by 3 bases and V by 0 bases; bases with no gene match: 2. Germline assignment: CDR1 SGHAT and CDR2 FQNNGV. The CDR3 loop reads CASSLDGLGYNEQFF. In DNA, the CDR3 is TGTGCCAGCAGCTTAGACGGACTAGGCTACAATGAGCAGTTCTTC.

The chain combines TRBV6-2 or TRBV6-3 with TRBJ2-1; D possibly corresponds to TRBD2 (6 bases). V lost 2 bases and J 7 bases, leaving 15 bases between the germline ends. The germline V gene encodes CDR1 MNHEY and CDR2 SVGEGT. There are 15 residues in the CDR3. CDR3 region: CASSYRTVAGNEQFF. In DNA, the CDR3 is TGTGCCAGCAGTTACCGGACGGTTGCGGGGAATGAGCAGTTCTTC.

The chain is built from TRBV5-6 and TRBJ1-5; D may be TRBD1 (5 bases). Germline V lookup: CDR1 SGHDT, CDR2 YYEEEE. The CDR3 is made up of 17 amino acids. Trimming shortened V by 4 bases and J by 0 bases, and 17 bases separated the two germline ends. In DNA, the CDR3 is TGTGCCAGCAGCCCCCGGGGGGGAGGGAATAGCAATCAGCCCCAGCATTTT. It encodes CASSPRGGGNSNQPQHF.

The CDR3 DNA reads as TGCAGCGTTACCGGACGAATCGCAGGGGGGACTGAAGCTTTCTTT. As protein: CSVTGRIAGGTEAFF. The V call is TRBV29-1, the J call TRBJ1-1, with TRBD1 matching 7 bases. This CDR3 region has 15 residues. V gave up 5 bases and J gave up 5 bases; unmatched junction bases: 14. In germline, CDR1 is SQVTM, CDR2 ANQGSEA.

The J gene is TRBJ1-3, the V gene TRBV9; TRBD1 aligns across 10 bases. Germline CDR1 is SGDLS and CDR2 is YYNGEE. V shed 7 bases and J 0 bases; nucleotides not matched to a gene: 10. The CDR3 is 17 residues long. The CDR3 coding sequence is TGTGCCAGCGGGACAGGGGAGGTCTCCTTCTCTGGAAACACCATATATTTT. It codes for CASGTGEVSFSGNTIYF.

The chain has TRBV5-1 and TRBJ1-2; 7 bases align to TRBD1. Germline CDR1 is SGHRS and CDR2 is YFSETQ. The CDR3 consists of 14 residues. V lost 4 bases and J lost 2; bases outside the gene matches: 5. CDR3 nucleotides: TGCGCCAGCAGCCGGGACAGTCAAAACTATGGCTACACCTTC. This codes for CASSRDSQNYGYTF.

This chain uses TRBV5-4 with TRBJ1-2; D may be TRBD1 (5 bases). Looked up from germline, CDR1 is SGHNT and CDR2 is YYREEE (reference sequence). Trimming cost V 1 base and J 6 bases, with 10 bases left between them. The length of the CDR3 is 13 residues. The CDR3 protein is CASSLWGGDGYTF. CDR3 DNA: TGTGCCAGCAGCTTGTGGGGGGGTGATGGCTACACCTTC.

The chain combines TRBV3-1 (or the pseudogene TRBV3-2) with TRBJ2-7; D gene unclear. There are 16 residues in the CDR3. Germline V lookup: CDR1 LGHDT, CDR2 YNNKEL (reference sequence). The V gene lost 0 bases and the J gene lost 2 bases, with 14 bases spanning the gap. The CDR3 here is CASSQDNARLTYEQYV. The CDR3 DNA reads as TGTGCCAGCAGCCAAGATAACGCTCGCCTAACCTACGAGCAGTACGTC.

This rearrangement joins TRBV5-1 to TRBJ2-7; TRBD1 is a possible D gene (6 bases). The CDR3 runs to 16 residues. V dropped 0 bases and J dropped 2 bases, with 15 bases sitting between them. CDR1 is SGHRS, CDR2 YFSETQ, per germline. This chain's CDR3 is CASSLARPGTTYEQYF. CDR3 sequence (DNA): TGCGCCAGCAGCTTGGCGCGCCCCGGGACAACCTACGAGCAGTACTTC.

The chain has TRBV7-6 and TRBJ2-3, with TRBD1 matching 10 bases. Germline CDR1 reads SGHVS; CDR2 reads FNYEAQ. Trimming at V came to 5 bases and at J to 4 bases, leaving 15 bases not matched to a gene. The CDR3 spans 18 residues. The CDR3 nucleotides read TGTGCCAGCAGCCAAAGGGGCCCGACAGGGGGCAGGGCAGATACGCAGTATTTT. Residues: CASSQRGPTGGRADTQYF.

This chain joins TRBV19 and TRBJ2-4; 16 nucleotides line up with TRBD2. Per the germline V gene, CDR1 is LNHDA and CDR2 is SQIVND (reference sequence). Trimming removed 5 bases from V and 0 bases from J; junction bases left unmatched: 7. The CDR3 is made up of 19 amino acids. The CDR3 bases are TGTGCCAGTAGTCCCGAGGGACTAGCGGGAGGGTTAGCCAAAAACATTCAGTACTTC. It specifies CASSPEGLAGGLAKNIQYF.

The chain employs TRBV5-8 and TRBJ1-5; no definite D call. Trimming stripped 3 bases from V and 3 bases from J, with 10 bases between. Looked up from germline, CDR1 is SGHTS and CDR2 is YDEGEE. This CDR3 comprises 14 residues. As DNA, the CDR3 is TGTGCCAGCAGCTCCACAGTAGACAATCAGCCCCAGCATTTT. Its protein product is CASSSTVDNQPQHF.

This sequence joins TRBV9 and TRBJ1-3; 7 bases agree with TRBD1. With V trimmed by 0 bases and J by 1 base, 10 bases remained unmatched. Germline values: CDR1 SGDLS, CDR2 YYNGEE. This CDR3 contains 18 residues. The CDR3 here is CASSVAPTGEGSGNTIYF. CDR3 bases: TGTGCCAGCAGCGTAGCTCCTACAGGGGAAGGATCTGGAAACACCATATATTTT. Complete variable domain (other parts from reference TRBV9 and TRBJ1-3): DSGVTQTPKHLITATGQRVTLRCSPRSGDLSVYWYQQSLDQGLQFLIQYYNGEERAKGNILERFSAQQFPDLHSELNLSSLELGDSALYFCASSVAPTGEGSGNTIYFGEGSWLTVV.

V and J are TRBV11-2 and TRBJ1-2; perhaps TRBD1 as D (5 bases). The CDR3 is made up of 11 amino acids. Germline CDR1 SGHAT, CDR2 FQNNGV. The germline V and J ends were trimmed by 3 bases and 6 bases, with 5 bases remaining between them. CDR3: CASSFRDGYTF. The CDR3 DNA sequence: TGTGCCAGCAGCTTCAGGGATGGCTACACCTTC.

The sample holds one count of this clone. The gene calls are TRBV7-2 and TRBJ2-5; 7 bases line up with TRBD1. In germline, CDR1 is SGHTA, CDR2 FQGNSA. The CDR3 covers 16 residues. The junction had 5 bases not matched to a gene; V was cut back by 0 bases and J by 1 base. The CDR3 DNA reads TGTGCCAGCAGCTTAGCGGGGACAGAAGTCCAAGAGACCCAGTACTTC. It specifies CASSLAGTEVQETQYF.

V and J are TRBV30 and TRBJ1-2; D ambiguous. Germline assignment: CDR1 GTSNPN and CDR2 SVGIG (reference sequence). The CDR3 extends over 11 amino acids. Trimming left V 1 base short and J 4 bases short, with 4 bases between. The CDR3 DNA reads TGTGCCTGGAGTGCCCTCTATGGCTACACCTTC. This translates into CAWSALYGYTF.

The chain recombines TRBV5-6 with TRBJ1-2; D unclear. CDR1 and CDR2 from the germline V gene are SGHDT and YYEEEE. The CDR3 spans 13 residues. The V end lost 0 bases, the J end lost 1 base, and 4 bases lay between the germline ends. The DNA of the CDR3 is TGTGCCAGCAGCTTGGGACATAACTATGGCTACACCTTC. It translates to CASSLGHNYGYTF.